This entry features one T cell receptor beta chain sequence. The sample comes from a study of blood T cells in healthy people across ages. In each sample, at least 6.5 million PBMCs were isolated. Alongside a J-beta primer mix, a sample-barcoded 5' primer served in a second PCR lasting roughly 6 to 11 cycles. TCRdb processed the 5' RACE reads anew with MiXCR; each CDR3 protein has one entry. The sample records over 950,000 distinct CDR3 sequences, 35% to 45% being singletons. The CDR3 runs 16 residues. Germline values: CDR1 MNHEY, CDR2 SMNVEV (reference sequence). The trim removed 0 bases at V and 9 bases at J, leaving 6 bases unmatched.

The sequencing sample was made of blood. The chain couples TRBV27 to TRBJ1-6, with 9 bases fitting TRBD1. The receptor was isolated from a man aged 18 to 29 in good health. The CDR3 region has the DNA TGTGCCAGCAGTTTATCCGCCGGGACAGGGAGTTCACCCCTCCACTTT. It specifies CASSLSAGTGSSPLHF.